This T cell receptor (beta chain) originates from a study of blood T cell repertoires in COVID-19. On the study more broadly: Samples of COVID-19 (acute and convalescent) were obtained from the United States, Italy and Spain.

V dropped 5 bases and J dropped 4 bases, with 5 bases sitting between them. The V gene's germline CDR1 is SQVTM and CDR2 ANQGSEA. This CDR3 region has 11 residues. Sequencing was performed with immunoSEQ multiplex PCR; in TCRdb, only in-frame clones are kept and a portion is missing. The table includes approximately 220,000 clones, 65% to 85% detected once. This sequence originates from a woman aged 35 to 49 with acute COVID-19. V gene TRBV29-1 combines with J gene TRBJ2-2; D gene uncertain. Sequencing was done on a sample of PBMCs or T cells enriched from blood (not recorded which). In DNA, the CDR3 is TGCAGCGTTACGGTCACCGGGGAGCTGTTTTTT. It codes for CSVTVTGELFF.